This T cell receptor (beta chain) was identified in a study of Graves' ophthalmopathy and Graves' hyperthyroidism. Amplification from RNA transcripts yielded the TCR beta CDR3 regions. In the first round, RT-PCR was carried out with HTBI primers, and a multiplex PCR formed the second round. TCRdb ran MiXCR on the multiplex PCR reads and lists one entry per CDR3 protein. The sample lists about 16,000 distinct CDR3 sequences, 46% occurring once. By its share, this clonotype is medium-sized. Clinicians diagnosed using symptoms, serum thyroxine, TRAb, thyroid ultrasound and orbital computed tomography. The sample was peripheral blood. The clonotype comes from a woman in her thirties or forties with stable Graves' hyperthyroidism.

DNA for the CDR3: TGTGCCAGCAGTACCGGGACAACGAACACCGGGGAGCTGTTTTTT. The encoded protein is CASSTGTTNTGELFF. The chain carries TRBV6-2 or TRBV6-3 and TRBJ2-2; D may be TRBD1 (6 bases). The CDR3 covers 15 residues. Looked up from germline, CDR1 is MNHEY and CDR2 is SVGEGT. V was cut by 5 bases and J by 0 bases, with 10 bases left in between.